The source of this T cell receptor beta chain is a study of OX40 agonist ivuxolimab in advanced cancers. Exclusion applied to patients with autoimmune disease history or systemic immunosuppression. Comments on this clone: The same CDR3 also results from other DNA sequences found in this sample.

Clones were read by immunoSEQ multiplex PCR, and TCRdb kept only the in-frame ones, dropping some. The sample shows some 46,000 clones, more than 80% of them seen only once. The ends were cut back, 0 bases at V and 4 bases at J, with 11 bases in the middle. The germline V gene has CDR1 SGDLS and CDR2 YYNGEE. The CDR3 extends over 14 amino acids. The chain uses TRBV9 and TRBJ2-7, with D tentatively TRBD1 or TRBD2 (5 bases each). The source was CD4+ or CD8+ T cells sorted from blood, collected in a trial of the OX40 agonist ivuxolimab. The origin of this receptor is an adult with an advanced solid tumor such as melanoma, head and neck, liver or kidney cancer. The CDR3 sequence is CASSVAGGPYEQYF. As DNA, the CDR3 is TGTGCCAGCAGCGTAGCTGGGGGACCGTACGAGCAGTACTTC.